Detailed here is one T cell receptor beta chain. Its antigen is not known. The sample is drawn from a study of T cell responses to AZD1222 COVID-19 vaccine. Study context: Second doses that came at about 4 or about 12 weeks were put together. Study conclusions and caveats: CD4 TCRs associated with vaccination spanned spike, dominating at 160-218 and 743-854. Sampled repertoires all dated from after the peak T cell response.

This CDR3 comprises 14 residues. In germline, CDR1 is WSHSY, CDR2 SAAADI. Trimming at V came to 9 bases and at J to 5 bases, leaving 8 bases not matched to a gene. This table comes from immunoSEQ multiplex PCR, and its TCRdb copy is limited to in-frame clones, with some not included. Of about 100,000 clones in the sample, 80% to 95% are singletons; the top ten hold over 1.5%. The TCR comes from an adult in good health. Sequenced here: peripheral blood, sampled on day 0 of AZD1222 vaccination. The chain is built from TRBV10-2 and TRBJ2-1; 9 nucleotides match TRBD2. CDR3 DNA: TGCGCCAGTAGGCTAGCGGGAAGGGACAATGAGCAGTTCTTC. Protein sequence: CASRLAGRDNEQFF.